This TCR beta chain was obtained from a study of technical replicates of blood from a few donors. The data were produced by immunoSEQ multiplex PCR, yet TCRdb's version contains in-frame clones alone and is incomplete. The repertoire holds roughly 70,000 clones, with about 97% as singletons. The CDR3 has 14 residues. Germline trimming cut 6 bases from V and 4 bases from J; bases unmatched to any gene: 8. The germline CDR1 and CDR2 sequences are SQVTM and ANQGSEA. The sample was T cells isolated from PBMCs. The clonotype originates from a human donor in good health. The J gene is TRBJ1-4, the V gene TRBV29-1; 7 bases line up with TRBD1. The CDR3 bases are TGCAGCGTCTCCCAGGGGGGTTATAATGAAAAACTGTTTTTT. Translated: CSVSQGGYNEKLFF.